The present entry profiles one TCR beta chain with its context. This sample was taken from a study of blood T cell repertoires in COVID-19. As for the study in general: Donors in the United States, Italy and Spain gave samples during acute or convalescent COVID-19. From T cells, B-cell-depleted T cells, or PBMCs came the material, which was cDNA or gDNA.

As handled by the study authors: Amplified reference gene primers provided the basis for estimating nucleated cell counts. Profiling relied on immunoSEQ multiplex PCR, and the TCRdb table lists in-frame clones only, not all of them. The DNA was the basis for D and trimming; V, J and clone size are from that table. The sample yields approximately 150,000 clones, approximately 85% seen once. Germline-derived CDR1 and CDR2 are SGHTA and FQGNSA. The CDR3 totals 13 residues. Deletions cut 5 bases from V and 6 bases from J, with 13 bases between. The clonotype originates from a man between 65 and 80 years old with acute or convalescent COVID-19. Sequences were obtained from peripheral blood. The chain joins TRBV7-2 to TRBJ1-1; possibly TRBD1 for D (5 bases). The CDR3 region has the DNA TGTGCCAGCAGCAACCGGGGGGACTCTGAAGCTTTCTTT. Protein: CASSNRGDSEAFF.